These T cell receptor beta chains were read from a single sample in a study of T cell responses to AZD1222 COVID-19 vaccine. The protocol was immunoSEQ multiplex PCR, while the TCRdb copy is restricted to in-frame clones and leaves out a portion. The table includes roughly 150,000 clones, approximately 90% detected once. This specimen consisted of peripheral blood, obtained 28 days after the second AZD1222 dose. These receptors came from an adult who received the AZD1222 COVID-19 vaccine. The CDR3 runs from the conserved cysteine through the conserved F or W. Fields, in order: J gene, D gene, clone size, CDR3 length, V gene, CDR3 protein, CDR3 DNA. D genes are given only for firm matches. Clone size appears in some rows only: once, few, many, or a class for an expanded clone.

TRBJ2-2,TRBD1,-,14,TRBV7-3,CASSPGQAGGELFF,TGTGCCAGCAGCCCCGGACAGGCGGGCGGGGAGCTGTTTTTT
TRBJ2-2,-,-,12,TRBV9,CASGRNTGELFF,TGTGCCAGCGGGAGGAACACCGGGGAGCTGTTTTTT
TRBJ2-7,-,-,13,TRBV2,CASSRDGSYEQYF,TGTGCCAGCAGTCGGGACGGCTCCTACGAGCAGTACTTC
TRBJ1-6,-,-,11,TRBV2,CASSESVTLHF,TGTGCCAGCAGTGAAAGTGTCACCCTCCACTTT
TRBJ1-2,-,-,13,TRBV12-3/TRBV12-4,CASSFGGGYGYTF,TGTGCCAGCAGTTTTGGGGGTGGCTATGGCTACACCTTC
TRBJ2-7,TRBD2,-,13,TRBV12-3/TRBV12-4,CASSVGGAYEQYF,TGTGCCAGCAGTGTCGGGGGGGCCTACGAGCAGTACTTC
TRBJ2-6,-,-,15,TRBV5-6,CASSLSGNRANVLTF,TGTGCCAGCAGCTTGTCGGGGAACCGGGCCAACGTCCTGACTTTC
TRBJ1-6,-,-,14,TRBV5-6,CASSPTGPGSPLHF,TGTGCCAGCAGCCCGACAGGACCGGGGTCACCCCTCCACTTT
TRBJ1-4,TRBD1,-,15,TRBV6-1,CASSEWTGDHEKLFF,TGTGCCAGCAGTGAATGGACAGGGGACCATGAAAAACTGTTTTTT
TRBJ1-1,-,-,13,TRBV6-4,CASSLTLNTEAFF,TGTGCCAGCAGTCTGACACTGAACACTGAAGCTTTCTTT
TRBJ1-3,-,few,14,TRBV19,CASSIRGSGNTIYF,TGTGCCAGTAGTATCCGAGGCTCTGGAAACACCATATATTTT
TRBJ1-5,-,-,13,TRBV29-1,CSVVWTSNQPQHF,TGCAGCGTTGTTTGGACATCCAATCAGCCCCAGCATTTT
TRBJ1-3,-,-,16,TRBV5-6,CASSLEQGYSGNTIYF,TGTGCCAGCAGCTTGGAGCAGGGATACTCTGGAAACACCATATATTTT
TRBJ2-3,-,-,13,TRBV5-1,CASSLDRTDTQYF,TGCGCCAGCAGCTTGGACCGCACAGATACGCAGTATTTT
TRBJ1-3,-,-,15,TRBV7-6,CASTEGPSSGNTIYF,TGTGCCAGCACCGAAGGACCGAGCTCTGGAAACACCATATATTTT
TRBJ1-1,-,-,13,TRBV7-9,CASSLDSGTEAFF,TGTGCCAGCAGCCTAGACAGCGGCACTGAAGCTTTCTTT
TRBJ1-2,TRBD1,few,16,TRBV5-4,CASSLDRTGTNYGYTF,TGTGCCAGCAGCTTGGATAGGACAGGGACGAACTATGGCTACACCTTC